Given below is one TCR beta chain in context. As yet, its antigen is unknown. This entry belongs to a study of T cell repertoires in cytomegalovirus infection. Study-level findings and limits: People with CMV and the relevant HLA were identified by cumulative public TCR beta family frequency.

TCRdb independently ran MiXCR on the reads; one entry per CDR3 protein. This sample has a few hundred thousand distinct CDR3 sequences, with 20% to 25% found just once. The CDR3 totals 14 residues. Germline V gene data show CDR1 as LGHNT and CDR2 as FRNRAP. V was trimmed by 5 bases and J by 4 bases, leaving 12 bases between them. The source is a human donor in good health (CMV status not recorded). Some clones in this sample may be carry-over from other donors' samples. This sequence joins TRBV12-5 and TRBJ2-1; no clear D gene. The sample here was cultured PBMCs, taken from culture after CMV antigen stimulation. The CDR3 DNA reads TGTGCTAGTGGTAACCCCGCATTGTACAATGAGCAGTTCTTC. It specifies CASGNPALYNEQFF.